This entry concerns a single T cell receptor (beta chain). Its antigen is still unknown. Separate from the approximately 700-subject first cohort was the approximately 120-subject validation cohort, to which the donors belonged. This entry belongs to a study of cytomegalovirus exposure and HLA in healthy donors. Produced via immunoSEQ multiplex PCR; TCRdb's table is partial and in-frame only. Of 130,000 or so clones listed, nearly 90% are singletons. Trimming cost V 2 bases and J 5 bases, with 12 bases left between them. Germline CDR1 is MNHEY and CDR2 is SVGAGI. This CDR3 has 14 amino acids. Points from the study as a whole: Reported performance of the classifier showed diagnosis of cytomegalovirus status with high specificity and sensitivity. Cytomegalovirus association was assigned to 170 or so TCR beta chains. Under in vitro conditions, a few CMV-associated chains were confirmed as specific for CMV antigens.

Material for sequencing was PBMCs. This sequence joins TRBV6-5 and TRBJ1-1, with D hard to call. The receptor comes from a man younger than 45 in good health and CMV-seronegative. In DNA form, the CDR3 reads TGTGCCAGCAGTTACAGTGAGGGAAGAACTGAAGCTTTCTTT. Its translation is CASSYSEGRTEAFF.